This is a list of T cell receptor beta chains from one sample in a study of blood T cells in healthy people across ages. MiXCR, applied by TCRdb to the 5' RACE reads, yields one record per CDR3 protein. This table has over a million distinct CDR3 sequences, approximately 60% appearing once. Sequencing was done on a sample of blood. The receptors stem from a man aged 18 to 29 in good health. Each CDR3 is given with its conserved first and last residue. Fields, in order: CDR3 protein, CDR3 DNA, J gene, D gene, clone size, V gene. The D gene is left open where the match is weak. Clone sizes are given selectively: once, few, many, or a class where the clone is expanded.

cdr3_aa: CASRTSAHTDTQYF
cdr3_nt: TGTGCCAGCAGGACTAGCGCCCACACAGATACGCAGTATTTT
j_call: TRBJ2-3
d_call: TRBD2
clone_size: -
v_call: TRBV2

cdr3_aa: CASSLRQFSHTGELFF
cdr3_nt: TGTGCCAGCAGTTTGCGGCAGTTCTCTCACACCGGGGAGCTGTTTTTT
j_call: TRBJ2-2
d_call: -
clone_size: -
v_call: TRBV28

cdr3_aa: CASSRPGRGSYNEQFF
cdr3_nt: TGTGCCAGCAGCCGCCCGGGGAGGGGATCTTACAATGAGCAGTTCTTC
j_call: TRBJ2-1
d_call: TRBD2
clone_size: -
v_call: TRBV3-1

cdr3_aa: CASSYSFSQPQHF
cdr3_nt: TGTGCCAGCAGTTACTCGTTCTCCCAGCCCCAGCATTTT
j_call: TRBJ1-5
d_call: -
clone_size: -
v_call: TRBV6-5

cdr3_aa: CASGQVSSYEQYF
cdr3_nt: TGTGCCAGCGGTCAGGTGTCTTCCTACGAGCAGTACTTC
j_call: TRBJ2-7
d_call: -
clone_size: few
v_call: TRBV7-9

cdr3_aa: CASKIALGVGYGYTF
cdr3_nt: TGTGCCAGCAAAATCGCGCTTGGGGTAGGCTATGGCTACACCTTC
j_call: TRBJ1-2
d_call: -
clone_size: few
v_call: TRBV6-5

cdr3_aa: CASSLVGLADQKNIQYF
cdr3_nt: TGTGCCAGCAGCCTGGTTGGACTAGCGGACCAAAAAAACATTCAGTACTTC
j_call: TRBJ2-4
d_call: TRBD2
clone_size: -
v_call: TRBV6-6

cdr3_aa: CASSLGDYQETQYF
cdr3_nt: TGTGCCAGCAGCTTAGGGGATTACCAAGAGACCCAGTACTTC
j_call: TRBJ2-5
d_call: -
clone_size: -
v_call: TRBV7-9

cdr3_aa: CASSPDSRTWANVLTF
cdr3_nt: TGTGCCAGCAGCCCCGACAGTCGAACCTGGGCCAACGTCCTGACTTTC
j_call: TRBJ2-6
d_call: -
clone_size: -
v_call: TRBV13

cdr3_aa: CSASLPSGEQFF
cdr3_nt: TGCAGTGCTAGCCTACCTAGTGGTGAGCAGTTCTTC
j_call: TRBJ2-1
d_call: -
clone_size: few
v_call: TRBV20-1

cdr3_aa: CSAPPRRTDTQYF
cdr3_nt: TGCAGTGCTCCACCGAGACGTACAGATACGCAGTATTTT
j_call: TRBJ2-3
d_call: -
clone_size: -
v_call: TRBV20-1

cdr3_aa: CASTMTGVGDTQYF
cdr3_nt: TGTGCCAGCACCATGACAGGGGTCGGAGATACGCAGTATTTT
j_call: TRBJ2-3
d_call: TRBD1
clone_size: few
v_call: TRBV7-2

cdr3_aa: CASSLVGGTGYEQYF
cdr3_nt: TGCGCCAGCAGCTTGGTTGGGGGCACTGGCTACGAGCAGTACTTC
j_call: TRBJ2-7
d_call: -
clone_size: -
v_call: TRBV5-1

cdr3_aa: CASSLSSLGGREAFF
cdr3_nt: TGTGCCAGCAGTTTAAGCTCTTTGGGAGGGCGGGAAGCTTTCTTT
j_call: TRBJ1-1
d_call: -
clone_size: once
v_call: TRBV6-6

cdr3_aa: CSVERPTNYGYTF
cdr3_nt: TGCAGCGTTGAGCGGCCCACTAACTATGGCTACACCTTC
j_call: TRBJ1-2
d_call: -
clone_size: few
v_call: TRBV29-1

cdr3_aa: CLPGPPVGRTQETQYF
cdr3_nt: TGCTTACCGGGACCACCTGTCGGGCGGACTCAGGAGACCCAGTACTTC
j_call: TRBJ2-5
d_call: -
clone_size: once
v_call: TRBV20-1

cdr3_aa: CASGYTGSYEQYF
cdr3_nt: TGTGCCAGCGGTTATACAGGTTCCTACGAGCAGTACTTC
j_call: TRBJ2-7
d_call: -
clone_size: -
v_call: TRBV6-5

cdr3_aa: CASSSYREDTF
cdr3_nt: TGTGCCAGCAGTTCTTACAGGGAGGACACCTTC
j_call: TRBJ1-2
d_call: -
clone_size: -
v_call: TRBV6-6

cdr3_aa: CASSSHRDGDQPQHF
cdr3_nt: TGTGCCAGCAGTTCCCACCGGGACGGTGATCAGCCCCAGCATTTT
j_call: TRBJ1-5
d_call: -
clone_size: -
v_call: TRBV12-3/TRBV12-4

cdr3_aa: CASSPTEVGELFF
cdr3_nt: TGTGCCAGCAGTCCGACAGAAGTTGGGGAGCTGTTTTTT
j_call: TRBJ2-2
d_call: -
clone_size: -
v_call: TRBV28

cdr3_aa: CASSLQGYWEETQYF
cdr3_nt: TGCGCCAGCAGCCTACAGGGTTACTGGGAAGAGACCCAGTACTTC
j_call: TRBJ2-5
d_call: -
clone_size: -
v_call: TRBV5-1

cdr3_aa: CSVVSGENEKLFF
cdr3_nt: TGCAGCGTTGTTTCCGGAGAAAATGAAAAACTGTTTTTT
j_call: TRBJ1-4
d_call: -
clone_size: few
v_call: TRBV29-1

cdr3_aa: CASSYSGATDTQYF
cdr3_nt: TGTGCCAGCAGTTACTCTGGGGCCACAGATACGCAGTATTTT
j_call: TRBJ2-3
d_call: -
clone_size: -
v_call: TRBV6-5

cdr3_aa: CSARAGDRSNYTF
cdr3_nt: TGCAGTGCTAGAGCCGGGGACAGGAGTAACTACACCTTC
j_call: TRBJ1-2
d_call: TRBD1
clone_size: many
v_call: TRBV20-1

cdr3_aa: CASSYSPGQLYEQYF
cdr3_nt: TGTGCCAGCAGTTACTCCCCTGGACAACTCTACGAGCAGTACTTC
j_call: TRBJ2-7
d_call: -
clone_size: -
v_call: TRBV6-5

cdr3_aa: CASRPDRGREDTQYF
cdr3_nt: TGTGCCAGCAGACCCGACAGGGGTCGAGAGGATACGCAGTATTTT
j_call: TRBJ2-3
d_call: TRBD1
clone_size: -
v_call: TRBV6-2/TRBV6-3

cdr3_aa: CSVEGVTRLNTEAFF
cdr3_nt: TGCAGCGTTGAAGGGGTTACAAGGTTGAACACTGAAGCTTTCTTT
j_call: TRBJ1-1
d_call: -
clone_size: -
v_call: TRBV29-1

cdr3_aa: CASSVGLAGVPETQYF
cdr3_nt: TGTGCCAGCAGCGTGGGACTAGCGGGAGTGCCGGAGACCCAGTACTTC
j_call: TRBJ2-5
d_call: TRBD2
clone_size: few
v_call: TRBV9

cdr3_aa: CASRSRLLNVGDTQYF
cdr3_nt: TGTGCCAGCCGTAGCAGGCTACTGAACGTTGGAGATACGCAGTATTTT
j_call: TRBJ2-3
d_call: -
clone_size: -
v_call: TRBV6-1

cdr3_aa: CSTYKPGLAAYNGQYF
cdr3_nt: TGCAGTACCTACAAACCGGGACTAGCGGCCTACAATGGGCAGTACTTC
j_call: TRBJ2-5
d_call: TRBD2
clone_size: -
v_call: TRBV20-1

cdr3_aa: CASSYYLGTENEQFF
cdr3_nt: TGTGCCAGCAGCTACTACTTAGGGACAGAGAATGAGCAGTTCTTC
j_call: TRBJ2-1
d_call: TRBD1
clone_size: once
v_call: TRBV7-8

cdr3_aa: CASSPPFWREPSTDTQYF
cdr3_nt: TGTGCCAGCAGCCCCCCTTTCTGGCGGGAACCGAGCACAGATACGCAGTATTTT
j_call: TRBJ2-3
d_call: -
clone_size: few
v_call: TRBV12-3/TRBV12-4

cdr3_aa: CASSPLNLGTGNTIYF
cdr3_nt: TGTGCCAGCAGCCCCCTCAACCTAGGGACTGGAAACACCATATATTTT
j_call: TRBJ1-3
d_call: -
clone_size: -
v_call: TRBV7-9

cdr3_aa: CSASPITSGALLAETQYF
cdr3_nt: TGCAGTGCTAGTCCCATTACTAGCGGGGCCCTACTTGCGGAGACCCAGTACTTC
j_call: TRBJ2-5
d_call: TRBD2
clone_size: few
v_call: TRBV20-1

cdr3_aa: CASSLTQREQYF
cdr3_nt: TGTGCCAGCAGTTTGACCCAACGGGAGCAGTACTTC
j_call: TRBJ2-4
d_call: -
clone_size: -
v_call: TRBV12-3/TRBV12-4

cdr3_aa: CASSLPSQGAHLGGYTF
cdr3_nt: TGTGCCAGCAGTTTACCCTCACAGGGGGCCCATTTAGGGGGCTACACCTTC
j_call: TRBJ1-2
d_call: TRBD1
clone_size: few
v_call: TRBV28

cdr3_aa: CSALGQTTQYF
cdr3_nt: TGCAGTGCTCTTGGACAGACAACGCAGTACTTC
j_call: TRBJ2-5
d_call: -
clone_size: once
v_call: TRBV20-1

cdr3_aa: CASSAKTDTQETQYF
cdr3_nt: TGTGCCAGCAGCGCGAAGACAGATACACAAGAGACCCAGTACTTC
j_call: TRBJ2-5
d_call: -
clone_size: -
v_call: TRBV7-9

cdr3_aa: CASTEEALANYEQYF
cdr3_nt: TGTGCCAGCACGGAAGAGGCACTGGCGAACTACGAGCAGTACTTC
j_call: TRBJ2-7
d_call: -
clone_size: few
v_call: TRBV6-6

cdr3_aa: CASSLYGTGTYEQYF
cdr3_nt: TGCGCCAGCAGCTTGTACGGGACAGGGACCTACGAGCAGTACTTC
j_call: TRBJ2-7
d_call: TRBD1
clone_size: -
v_call: TRBV5-1

cdr3_aa: CASSRDQGIDLAKNIQYF
cdr3_nt: TGTGCCAGCAGTCGGGACCAGGGGATTGACTTAGCCAAAAACATTCAGTACTTC
j_call: TRBJ2-4
d_call: -
clone_size: -
v_call: TRBV28

cdr3_aa: CASSLVATGVGELFF
cdr3_nt: TGTGCCAGCAGTTTAGTTGCGACAGGGGTCGGGGAGCTGTTTTTT
j_call: TRBJ2-2
d_call: TRBD1
clone_size: -
v_call: TRBV27

cdr3_aa: CATSDLQESLVGSSTDTQYF
cdr3_nt: TGTGCCACCAGTGATTTGCAGGAAAGCTTAGTGGGTTCGAGCACAGATACGCAGTATTTT
j_call: TRBJ2-3
d_call: -
clone_size: few
v_call: TRBV24-1

cdr3_aa: CASTRRGGISTDTQYF
cdr3_nt: TGTGCCAGCACGCGGCGGGGGGGGATAAGCACAGATACGCAGTATTTT
j_call: TRBJ2-3
d_call: TRBD2
clone_size: -
v_call: TRBV12-3/TRBV12-4

cdr3_aa: CASSQVASSADTQYF
cdr3_nt: TGCGCCAGCAGCCAAGTGGCTAGCTCCGCAGATACGCAGTATTTT
j_call: TRBJ2-3
d_call: -
clone_size: -
v_call: TRBV4-1

cdr3_aa: CASSQVSSGTSFLEQYF
cdr3_nt: TGTGCCAGCAGCCAAGTTAGTTCTGGGACCTCTTTTCTCGAGCAGTACTTC
j_call: TRBJ2-7
d_call: -
clone_size: few
v_call: TRBV3-1

cdr3_aa: CASSLGNLGGQTDTQYF
cdr3_nt: TGTGCCAGCAGTTTGGGAAATCTAGGGGGGCAGACAGATACGCAGTATTTT
j_call: TRBJ2-3
d_call: -
clone_size: -
v_call: TRBV12-3/TRBV12-4

cdr3_aa: CASSARTGRYSPLHF
cdr3_nt: TGTGCCAGCAGCGCTCGGACAGGGAGGTATTCACCCCTCCACTTT
j_call: TRBJ1-6
d_call: TRBD1
clone_size: -
v_call: TRBV7-9

cdr3_aa: CSVEEQGNTGELFF
cdr3_nt: TGCAGCGTGGAAGAGCAGGGGAACACCGGGGAGCTGTTTTTT
j_call: TRBJ2-2
d_call: -
clone_size: -
v_call: TRBV29-1

cdr3_aa: CASGADTQYF
cdr3_nt: TGTGCCAGTGGGGCAGATACGCAGTATTTT
j_call: TRBJ2-3
d_call: -
clone_size: -
v_call: TRBV12-3/TRBV12-4

cdr3_aa: CASSVLPRAEAFF
cdr3_nt: TGTGCCAGCAGTGTCCTCCCAAGGGCTGAAGCTTTCTTT
j_call: TRBJ1-1
d_call: -
clone_size: -
v_call: TRBV2

cdr3_aa: CASGDSPSGTEAFF
cdr3_nt: TGCGCCAGCGGGGACAGCCCGTCAGGAACTGAAGCTTTCTTT
j_call: TRBJ1-1
d_call: TRBD1
clone_size: -
v_call: TRBV10-1